These 28 T cell receptor beta chains originate from one sample sequenced in a study of blood T cell repertoires in COVID-19. The table came from immunoSEQ multiplex PCR; TCRdb's copy has only in-frame clones and leaves some out. The table includes some 370,000 clones, 90% detected once. The sample was peripheral blood. These TCRs come from a young man with active or convalescent COVID-19.

The chain has TRBV28 and TRBJ1-4; 10 bases are a match to TRBD1. CDR3 length: 15 residues. Germline CDR1 is MDHEN and CDR2 is SYDVKM. Trimming removed 6 bases from V and 5 bases from J; junction bases left unmatched: 6. This chain's CDR3 is CASRRTGGRNEKLFF. Written as DNA, the CDR3 is TGTGCCAGCAGACGGACAGGGGGTCGCAATGAAAAACTGTTTTTT.

V and J are TRBV28 and TRBJ1-2, with 7 bases that match TRBD1. V lost 4 bases to trimming and J lost 8 bases; unmatched junction nucleotides: 13. CDR1 and CDR2 (germline): MDHEN, SYDVKM. The CDR3 runs 15 residues. CDR3 amino acids: CASSSRDRHSLGYTF. Here the CDR3 DNA reads TGTGCCAGCAGTTCCCGGGACAGACATAGTTTAGGCTACACCTTC.

CDR3 residues: CASSYLGGAYNEQFF. The CDR3 region has the DNA TGTGCCAGCAGTTACTTGGGGGGGGCCTACAATGAGCAGTTCTTC. This chain connects TRBV6-2 or TRBV6-3 to TRBJ2-1; 7 bases line up with TRBD2. This CDR3 is built from 15 residues. Germline values: CDR1 MNHEY, CDR2 SVGEGT. Trimming cost V 1 base and J 2 bases; bases outside gene matches: 2.

The J gene is TRBJ1-5, the V gene TRBV24-1; TRBD1 aligns across 9 bases. Germline CDR1 reads KGHDR; CDR2 reads SFDVKD. The CDR3 is 15 amino acids. Trimming removed 2 bases from V and 7 bases from J; junction bases left unmatched: 5. CDR3 region: CATSDSSQGAQPQHF. CDR3 in DNA: TGTGCCACCAGTGATTCATCACAGGGGGCCCAGCCCCAGCATTTT.

A note on this clone: In the same sample, other DNA sequences code for this CDR3. The V call is TRBV19, the J call TRBJ2-5, with D perhaps matching TRBD1 (6 bases). The CDR3 runs to 15 residues. V gave up 1 base and J gave up 4 bases, with 13 bases separating them. CDR1 and CDR2 (germline): LNHDA, SQIVND (reference sequence). The CDR3 DNA follows: TGTGCCAGTAGTATAGGGTCCAGGGGTGGAGAGACCCAGTACTTC. Protein: CASSIGSRGGETQYF.

The chain has TRBV21-1 and TRBJ1-5; the table's D gene call, TRBD1, was not cross checked with the DNA. TRBV21-1 is assigned pseudogene status. The CDR3 is 19 residues long. CDR3 bases: TGTGCCAGCAGCAAGGACAGAGGGGAAGTACCCTACCCGGATCAGCCCCAGCATTTT. It codes for CASSKDRGEVPYPDQPQHF.

The chain links TRBV7-2 to TRBJ1-3; 8 positions agree with TRBD1. The CDR3 extends over 17 amino acids. V dropped 3 bases and J dropped 2; count of bases not matched to a gene: 9. The germline gives CDR1 SGHTA, CDR2 FQGNSA. For the CDR3, the DNA is TGTGCCAGCAGCTTGCCCGCCACAGGGGGAACTGGAAACACCATATATTTT. It is translated as CASSLPATGGTGNTIYF.

The chain is built from TRBV24-1 and TRBJ1-5; D gene uncertain. The CDR3 runs 15 residues. V dropped 4 bases and J dropped 0 bases, with 9 bases sitting between them. Germline V gene data show CDR1 as KGHDR and CDR2 as SFDVKD. DNA for the CDR3: TGTGCCACCAGTGACAGGTCATATAGCAATCAGCCCCAGCATTTT. Translating gives CATSDRSYSNQPQHF.

The V call is TRBV6-5, the J call TRBJ2-3; 11 bases agree with TRBD2. Germline V CDR1 and CDR2: MNHEY, SVGAGI. The CDR3 spans 15 residues. Trimming removed 6 bases from V and 2 bases from J; junction bases left unmatched: 4. The CDR3: CASRVTSGITDTQYF. Written as DNA, the CDR3 is TGTGCCAGCAGGGTGACTAGCGGGATCACAGATACGCAGTATTTT.

This sequence joins TRBV21-1 and TRBJ2-1; the table calls TRBD2, which could not be checked here. TRBV21-1 corresponds to a pseudogene. CDR3 length: 14 residues. The CDR3 nucleotides are TGTGCCAGCAGCGCTTCCGGGAGGTCCAATGAGCAGTTCTTC. This codes for CASSASGRSNEQFF.

This chain connects TRBV4-3 to TRBJ1-2; 9 nucleotides agree with TRBD1. V was pared by 4 bases and J by 4 bases, with 10 bases of the junction left unmatched. Looked up from germline, CDR1 is LGHNA and CDR2 is YSLEER. This CDR3 has 16 amino acids. CDR3 sequence (DNA): TGCGCCAGCAGCCTAATGGCCGGACAGGGGACCTATGGCTACACCTTC. Protein product: CASSLMAGQGTYGYTF.

This clone was detected once. The chain combines TRBV7-9 with TRBJ2-5; possible D gene TRBD2, 7 bases. The V gene lost 4 bases and the J gene lost 5 bases, with 17 bases spanning the gap. The CDR3 is 15 residues long. CDR1 is SEHNR and CDR2 is FQNEAQ in the germline V gene (reference sequence). In DNA, the CDR3 is TGTGCCAGCAGCTCGGTCCGGGGGGCTTGGGAGACCCAGTACTTC. Encoded protein: CASSSVRGAWETQYF.

This chain links TRBV2 with TRBJ1-4, with no clear D. Trimming pared 5 bases from V and 0 bases from J, leaving 10 bases between. Germline assignment: CDR1 SNHLY and CDR2 FYNNEI. The CDR3 runs 15 residues. CDR3 region: CASSSTYATNEKLFF. Here the CDR3 DNA reads TGTGCCAGCAGTTCCACATATGCAACTAATGAAAAACTGTTTTTT.

The chain joins TRBV19 to TRBJ1-5; D is unresolved. V was cut by 7 bases and J by 1 base, with 11 bases left in between. This CDR3 has 14 residues. Germline CDR1 reads LNHDA; CDR2 reads SQIVND (reference sequence). The CDR3 DNA sequence: TGTGCCAGTAATGAGGGAGAGAGCAATCAGCCCCAGCATTTT. Translation gives CASNEGESNQPQHF. The entire variable domain, with the rest obtained from reference TRBV19 and TRBJ1-5, is as follows: DGGITQSPKYLFRKEGQNVTLSCEQNLNHDAMYWYRQDPGQGLRLIYYSQIVNDFQKGDIAEGYSVSREKKESFPLTVTSAQKNPTAFYLCASNEGESNQPQHFGDGTRLSIL.

In this sample, this clone turned up once. The CDR3 here is CASSLRRGIGYTF. The CDR3 DNA follows: TGTGCCAGCAGCTTAAGAAGGGGGATCGGCTACACCTTC. The gene calls are TRBV7-3 and TRBJ1-2; maybe TRBD1 (6 bases). The V end was cut by 1 base, the J end by 8 bases, with 11 bases between. The CDR3 is 13 amino acids. Germline V gene lookup returns CDR1 SGHTA and CDR2 FQGTGA.

In its sample, this clone was seen once. The V call is TRBV5-6, the J call TRBJ1-6; 11 bases are shared with TRBD1. Per germline, CDR1 SGHDT and CDR2 YYEEEE. This CDR3 contains 16 residues. V dropped 5 bases and J dropped 7; count of bases not matched to a gene: 8. The CDR3 loop reads CASRTRDRGGNSPLHF. The CDR3 nucleotides are TGTGCCAGCAGAACCCGGGACAGGGGGGGGAATTCACCCCTCCACTTT.

The rearrangement uses TRBV19 and TRBJ1-5; no firm D call. This CDR3 contains 14 residues. Germline V gene sequence: CDR1 LNHDA, CDR2 SQIVND (reference sequence). V lost 6 bases to trimming and J lost 0 bases, with 9 bases between them. The CDR3, as DNA: TGTGCCAGTAGCCTACTCCCTAGCAATCAGCCCCAGCATTTT. It translates to CASSLLPSNQPQHF.

The rearrangement joins TRBV3-1 (or the pseudogene TRBV3-2) to TRBJ2-2, with D possibly being TRBD2 (6 bases). Germline V gene lookup returns CDR1 LGHDT and CDR2 YNNKEL (reference sequence). The CDR3 runs 16 residues. The ends were cut back, 4 bases at V and 5 bases at J, with 17 bases in the middle. The CDR3 is CASSPTLASRTGELFF. CDR3 nucleotide sequence: TGTGCCAGCAGCCCAACCCTAGCGTCGAGGACCGGGGAGCTGTTTTTT.

This clone was counted only a few times. CDR3 DNA sequence: TGTGCCAGCAGCCGCGGAGGAGCGGGAGGTGGGTACGAGCAGTACTTC. It yields the protein CASSRGGAGGGYEQYF. The chain employs TRBV28 and TRBJ2-7; 9 bases line up with TRBD2. Germline V gene data show CDR1 as MDHEN and CDR2 as SYDVKM. CDR3 length: 16 residues. V trimming: 6 bases; J trimming: 4 bases; junction bases outside the gene matches: 13.

In the case of this clone: In the same sample, other DNA sequences code for this CDR3. The rearrangement joins TRBV5-1 to TRBJ1-5; D gene uncertain. The CDR3 has 13 amino acids. From germline, CDR1 is SGHRS and CDR2 YFSETQ. V was cut by 0 bases and J by 2 bases, with 3 bases left in between. CDR3 DNA: TGCGCCAGCAGCTTGGCTGGCAATCAGCCCCAGCATTTT. It codes for CASSLAGNQPQHF.

The J gene is TRBJ2-1, the V gene TRBV11-2, with 7 bases fitting TRBD2. The CDR3 runs 16 residues. V dropped 2 bases and J dropped 4; count of bases not matched to a gene: 8. In germline, CDR1 is SGHAT, CDR2 FQNNGV. The CDR3 nucleotides read TGTGCCAGCAGCTTATCCGGGACTACTATTTACAATGAGCAGTTCTTC. Residues: CASSLSGTTIYNEQFF.

J is TRBJ2-3 and V is TRBV6-5; maybe TRBD2 (7 bases). V lost 7 bases, J lost 2 bases, and 13 bases lay in between. Germline CDR1 and CDR2: MNHEY and SVGAGI. The CDR3 is 14 amino acids. CDR3 coding DNA: TGTGCCAGCACCCTCGCGGGGGCCACAGATACGCAGTATTTT. This codes for CASTLAGATDTQYF.

The rearrangement joins TRBV6-2 or TRBV6-3 to TRBJ1-1, with a tentative D call TRBD1 (5 bases). The germline CDR1 and CDR2 sequences are MNHEY and SVGEGT. V lost 5 bases and J 1 base, leaving 8 bases between the germline ends. CDR3 length equals 13 residues. In DNA form, the CDR3 reads TGTGCCAGCAGTACAGGCTGGAACACTGAAGCTTTCTTT. Translation gives CASSTGWNTEAFF.

The V call is TRBV7-2, the J call TRBJ1-4; D gene uncertain. V was pared by 5 bases and J by 8 bases, with 18 bases between. CDR1 SGHTA and CDR2 FQGNSA come from the germline V gene. The CDR3 is made up of 15 amino acids. CDR3 region: CASSHDSGVREKLFF. CDR3 DNA: TGTGCCAGCAGCCACGATAGCGGGGTACGAGAAAAACTGTTTTTT.

The chain combines TRBV27 with TRBJ2-3, with TRBD2 matching over 9 bases. Germline V gene sequence: CDR1 MNHEY, CDR2 SMNVEV (reference sequence). The CDR3 consists of 19 residues. V lost 5 bases to trimming and J lost 0 bases; unmatched junction nucleotides: 15. The chain's CDR3 is CASSEGWLAGSLSTDTQYF. In nucleotides, the CDR3 is TGTGCCAGCAGTGAAGGTTGGCTAGCGGGGAGTCTTAGCACAGATACGCAGTATTTT.

The chain uses TRBV7-9 and TRBJ2-7; TRBD2 matches 7 bases. The CDR3 loop spans 14 amino acids. V was pared by 5 bases and J by 3 bases, with 7 bases of the junction left unmatched. Germline assignment: CDR1 SEHNR and CDR2 FQNEAQ (reference sequence). CDR3 loop: CASSPRAGDYEQYF. The CDR3 DNA reads TGTGCCAGCAGCCCTCGGGCGGGAGACTACGAGCAGTACTTC.

The rearrangement uses TRBV6-2 or TRBV6-3 and TRBJ2-7, with 8 bases aligning to TRBD1. Germline V gene data show CDR1 as MNHEY and CDR2 as SVGEGT. This CDR3 is 15 amino acids long. The junction had 8 bases not matched to a gene; V was cut back by 4 bases and J by 3 bases. CDR3: CASSFSGTGDYEQYF. DNA of the CDR3: TGTGCCAGCAGTTTTTCCGGGACAGGAGACTACGAGCAGTACTTC.

Only one count was recorded for this clone. Other DNA sequences in the sample encode the same CDR3. This sequence joins TRBV13 and TRBJ2-7; possible D gene TRBD1, 5 bases. V was shortened by 2 bases and J by 3 bases, with 8 bases between the two germline ends. Germline V gene sequence: CDR1 PRHDT, CDR2 FYEKMQ (reference sequence). CDR3 size: 13 residues. The CDR3 DNA reads as TGTGCCAGCAGCTTATCGCAGGGCTACGAGCAGTACTTC. It codes for CASSLSQGYEQYF.